Listed below are T cell receptor beta chains from one sample, sequenced in a study of beta chain features in type 1 diabetes. Generated by immunoSEQ multiplex PCR, the TCRdb table keeps only in-frame clones and is missing some. The sample lists roughly 400,000 clones, about 15% seen once, with around 0.02% in the top ten. Sequencing was carried out using naive CD4+ T cells from blood. The receptors were sampled from a young woman in good health. Each CDR3 is given with its conserved first and last residue. Fields, in order: V gene, D gene, J gene, clone size, CDR3 DNA, CDR3 protein. The D gene is left open where the match is weak. Size values are once, few and many counts, or a class for expanded clones, and some rows have none.

>TRBV29-1|-|TRBJ1-1|few
TGCAGCGTTGAAAGACCCCCGGAGGCTTTCTTT
CSVERPPEAFF
>TRBV30|-|TRBJ2-7|-
TGTGCCTGGAGCGACTGGAGTTCTTTCTACGAGCAGTACTTC
CAWSDWSSFYEQYF
>TRBV30|TRBD1|TRBJ2-2|few
TGTGCCTGGTCCCGCCGGGACAGTAACACCGGGGAGCTGTTTTTT
CAWSRRDSNTGELFF
>TRBV28|TRBD1|TRBJ2-1|-
TGTGCCAGCAGTTCTTCCGGGACAGGGATCAATGAGCAGTTCTTC
CASSSSGTGINEQFF
>TRBV5-6|-|TRBJ2-7|few
TGTGCCAGCAGCCGGCAAACAGGGCGCAGTAGTCGCTTC
CASSRQTGRSSRF
>TRBV6-5|-|TRBJ2-1|few
TGTGCCAGCAGAGTTAGCGAGCACAATGAGCAGTTCTTC
CASRVSEHNEQFF
>TRBV28|TRBD1|TRBJ1-2|few
TGTGTCACCGGCGGGCAGGGGGGTAACTATGGCTACACCTTC
CVTGGQGGNYGYTF
>TRBV11-2|-|TRBJ2-7|-
TGTGCCAGCAGCTTAGATACTCAGGGGATGAAGAAGCAGTACTTC
CASSLDTQGMKKQYF
>TRBV19|TRBD2|TRBJ2-2|-
TGTGCCAGATATGGACTAGCGGGAGGTCGAACCGGGGAGCTGTTTTTT
CARYGLAGGRTGELFF
>TRBV28|TRBD2|TRBJ2-7|-
TGTGCCAGCAGTCGGACTAGCGGGAACTCCGAGCAGTACTTC
CASSRTSGNSEQYF
>TRBV30|-|TRBJ2-7|-
TGTGCCTGGAGTGTAATACGGGTATCCTACGAGCAGTACTTC
CAWSVIRVSYEQYF
>TRBV7-3|-|TRBJ1-1|-
TGTGCCAGCAGCTTAGAGCCGAACACTGAAGCTTTCTTT
CASSLEPNTEAFF
>TRBV11-3|-|TRBJ1-1|few
TGTGCCAGCAGCTCCTCCCCCACTGAAGCTTTCTTT
CASSSSPTEAFF
>TRBV7-3|TRBD1|TRBJ2-5|-
TGTGCCAGCAGCTTATCGGGACAGGGTCTTCAGACCCAGTACTTC
CASSLSGQGLQTQYF
>TRBV6-5|-|TRBJ1-2|-
TGTGCCAGCACACAATCTGGACAGCTCATCTATGGCTACACCTTC
CASTQSGQLIYGYTF
>TRBV18|TRBD2|TRBJ2-1|-
TGTGCCAGCTCTGGGGCGCCCAGCGGGGGTCTAGTCAGCTCCTACAATGAGCAGTTCTTC
CASSGAPSGGLVSSYNEQFF
>TRBV30|TRBD1|TRBJ1-1|few
TGTGCCTGTTCGACAGGGATGGGGAACACTGAAGCTTTCTTT
CACSTGMGNTEAFF
>TRBV27|-|TRBJ2-7|-
TGTGCCAGCAGTTCGAGTGCCTACGAGCAGTACTTC
CASSSSAYEQYF
>TRBV7-7|-|TRBJ2-7|-
TGTGCCAGCAGCTTAGCTCTAGTAGGCTACGAGCAGTACTTC
CASSLALVGYEQYF
>TRBV7-9|TRBD2|TRBJ2-1|-
TGTGCCAGCAGCTCCGTACGGACTAGCCGAGGAAAGCAGTTCTTC
CASSSVRTSRGKQFF
>TRBV30|-|TRBJ2-4|few
TGTGCCTGGAGTGTCGGCAGGATCACCAAAAACATTCAGTACTTC
CAWSVGRITKNIQYF